This TCR beta chain was observed in a study of tumor-infiltrating lymphocytes in glioblastoma multiforme. Trimming cost V 2 bases and J 12 bases, with 14 bases left between them. Germline V gives CDR1 GTSNPN, CDR2 SVGIG (reference sequence). The CDR3 is 12 amino acids. This clonotype was observed at least ten times. Three nested ARM-PCR rounds with V-beta and C-beta primers built TCRB libraries. TCRdb independently ran MiXCR on the multiplex PCR reads; one entry per CDR3 protein. Among 30,000 or so distinct CDR3 sequences listed, 50% to 75% were seen once. This receptor was obtained from a male donor with glioblastoma. Material: brain tumor tissue. This chain connects TRBV30 to TRBJ2-1; D is tentatively TRBD1 or TRBD2 (6 bases each). The CDR3 sequence is CAWSWVGGSQFF. CDR3 in DNA: TGTGCCTGGAGTTGGGTAGGGGGGTCGCAGTTCTTC.